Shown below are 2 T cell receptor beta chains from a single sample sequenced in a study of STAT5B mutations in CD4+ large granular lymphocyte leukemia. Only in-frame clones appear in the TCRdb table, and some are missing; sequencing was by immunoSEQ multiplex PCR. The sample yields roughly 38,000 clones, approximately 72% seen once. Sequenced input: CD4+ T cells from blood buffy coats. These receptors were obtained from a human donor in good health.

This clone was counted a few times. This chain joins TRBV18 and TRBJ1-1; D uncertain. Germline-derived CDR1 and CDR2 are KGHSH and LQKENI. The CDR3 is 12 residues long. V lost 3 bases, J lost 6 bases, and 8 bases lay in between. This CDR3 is CASSPVGPEAFF. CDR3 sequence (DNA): TGTGCCAGCTCACCGGTAGGTCCTGAAGCTTTCTTT.

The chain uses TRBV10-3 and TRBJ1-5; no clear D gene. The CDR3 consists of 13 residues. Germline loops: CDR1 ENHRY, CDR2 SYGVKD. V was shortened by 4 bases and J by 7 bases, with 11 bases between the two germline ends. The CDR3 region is CAISGDKGQPQHF. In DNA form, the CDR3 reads TGTGCCATCAGTGGCGACAAGGGACAGCCCCAGCATTTT.